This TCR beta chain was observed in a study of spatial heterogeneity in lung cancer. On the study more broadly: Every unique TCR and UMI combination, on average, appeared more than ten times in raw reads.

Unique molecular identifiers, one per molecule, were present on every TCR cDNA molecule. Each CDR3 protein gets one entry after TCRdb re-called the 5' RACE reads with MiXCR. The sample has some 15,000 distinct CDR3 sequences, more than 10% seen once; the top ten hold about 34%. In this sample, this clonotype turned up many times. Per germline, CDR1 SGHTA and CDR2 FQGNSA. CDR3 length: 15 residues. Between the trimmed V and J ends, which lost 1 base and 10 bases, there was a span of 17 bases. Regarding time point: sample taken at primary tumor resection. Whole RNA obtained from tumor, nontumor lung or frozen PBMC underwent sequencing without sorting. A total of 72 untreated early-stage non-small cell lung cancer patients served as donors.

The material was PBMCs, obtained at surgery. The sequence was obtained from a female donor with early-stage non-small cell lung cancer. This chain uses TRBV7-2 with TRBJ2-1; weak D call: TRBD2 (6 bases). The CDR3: CASSLEAGTPREQFF. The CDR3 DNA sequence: TGTGCCAGCAGCTTAGAGGCGGGGACCCCCAGGGAGCAGTTCTTC.